This T cell receptor beta chain came from a study of shared clonotypes between healthy human individuals. The data were produced by immunoSEQ multiplex PCR, yet TCRdb's version contains in-frame clones alone and is incomplete. The sample lists around 510,000 clones, just over 75% occurring once. This CDR3 has 14 amino acids. Germline V gene lookup returns CDR1 LNHDA and CDR2 SQIVND (reference sequence). The V end lost 8 bases, the J end lost 7 bases, and 18 bases lay between the germline ends. The V call is TRBV19, the J call TRBJ2-1; D may match TRBD1 or TRBD2 (5 bases each). The receptor's source is a woman between 35 and 50 years old in good health. Some clones in this sample may be carry-over from other donors' samples. The sequencing sample was made of PBMCs. CDR3: CASGRARDLNEQFF. CDR3 sequence (DNA): TGTGCCAGTGGACGGGCCAGGGACCTTAATGAGCAGTTCTTC.